This passage covers 10 T cell receptor beta chains from one sample sequenced in a study of cytomegalovirus exposure and HLA in healthy donors. 13 Jbeta primers and 60 Vbeta primers were used for the PCR. The table came from immunoSEQ multiplex PCR; TCRdb's copy has only in-frame clones and leaves some out. In the table there are some 110,000 clones, 75% of which are singletons. The sequenced material came from PBMCs. Receptors were obtained from a man between 35 and 55 years old in good health and CMV-seronegative.

This clone is a singleton in its sample. This rearrangement joins TRBV11-2 to TRBJ1-3; the match to TRBD1 covers 8 bases. This CDR3 has 14 residues. Germline V CDR1 and CDR2: SGHAT, FQNNGV. Trimming cost V 4 bases and J 9 bases; bases outside gene matches: 8. The DNA for the CDR3 is TGTGCCAGCAGCTCCCGGACAGGGAGAGGCACCATATATTTT. It codes for CASSSRTGRGTIYF.

This chain connects TRBV15 to TRBJ1-2; 8 bases are a match to TRBD1. The CDR3 has 13 residues. The junction had 2 bases not matched to a gene; V was cut back by 5 bases and J by 3 bases. Germline V gene lookup returns CDR1 LNHNV and CDR2 YYDKDF (reference sequence). CDR3 in DNA: TGTGCCACCAGCGCAGGGGGCGACTATGGCTACACCTTC. Residues: CATSAGGDYGYTF.

The sample holds a few counts of this clone. The chain couples TRBV5-1 to TRBJ1-4; perhaps TRBD1 as D (6 bases). The CDR3 is 14 amino acids. Trimming shortened V by 0 bases and J by 8 bases, and 11 bases separated the two germline ends. Germline loops: CDR1 SGHRS, CDR2 YFSETQ. CDR3 sequence (DNA): TGCGCCAGCAGCTTGGGGTACAGGGAAGAAAAACTGTTTTTT. It yields the protein CASSLGYREEKLFF.

The genes are TRBV7-2 and TRBJ2-5; 8 bases match TRBD1. Germline V CDR1 and CDR2: SGHTA, FQGNSA. With 3 bases clipped from V and 4 bases from J, the junction kept 4 bases outside the gene matches. The CDR3 is 14 amino acids. This CDR3 is CASSFRDRRETQYF. Here the CDR3 DNA reads TGTGCCAGCAGCTTCCGGGACAGGAGAGAGACCCAGTACTTC.

This sequence joins TRBV6-5 and TRBJ1-1; 7 nucleotides agree with TRBD1. V dropped 5 bases and J dropped 1; count of bases not matched to a gene: 7. Looked up from germline, CDR1 is MNHEY and CDR2 is SVGAGI. The CDR3 has 15 residues. CDR3 residues: CASSNRDRPNTEAFF. Written as DNA, the CDR3 is TGTGCCAGCAGTAATCGGGACAGACCGAACACTGAAGCTTTCTTT.

The chain recombines TRBV7-2 with TRBJ1-5, with 8 bases lining up with TRBD1. The germline V gene has CDR1 SGHTA and CDR2 FQGNSA. V dropped 2 bases and J dropped 2; count of bases not matched to a gene: 5. This CDR3 is 16 amino acids long. As DNA, the CDR3 is TGTGCCAGCAGCTTAAGGACAGGGTCGGGCAATCAGCCCCAGCATTTT. Its translation is CASSLRTGSGNQPQHF.

The genes are TRBV7-9 and TRBJ2-1, with a weak D call TRBD1 (5 bases). V was clipped by 1 base and J by 6 bases, with 7 bases between them. Germline V gene sequence: CDR1 SEHNR, CDR2 FQNEAQ (reference sequence). This CDR3 region has 13 residues. The CDR3 nucleotides read TGTGCCAGCAGCTTAGGGACAATCAATGAGCAGTTCTTC. Translated: CASSLGTINEQFF.

This chain connects TRBV9 to TRBJ2-1, with 10 bases fitting TRBD2. The CDR3 sequence is 15 residues long. CDR1 is SGDLS, CDR2 YYNGEE, per germline. Trimming cost V 4 bases and J 6 bases; bases outside gene matches: 7. The CDR3, as DNA: TGTGCCAGCAGCCCAGGGGGACTAGCGAGCAATGAGCAGTTCTTC. Its protein is CASSPGGLASNEQFF.

The J gene is TRBJ2-7, the V gene TRBV6-1, with 8 bases matching TRBD1. This CDR3 contains 15 residues. Trimming removed 6 bases from V and 0 bases from J; junction bases left unmatched: 7. In germline, CDR1 is MNHNS, CDR2 SASEGT. The CDR3 region has the DNA TGTGCCAGCAGGACAGGGGATTTGCGCTCCTACGAGCAGTACTTC. Its protein is CASRTGDLRSYEQYF.

A note on this clone: This may be a read error, as it is one base from a much larger clone. The chain has TRBV4-2 and TRBJ2-7, with 8 positions matching TRBD2. The CDR3 consists of 15 residues. Losses at the gene ends were 0 bases for V and 4 bases for J; bases not matched to a gene: 5. Germline CDR1 and CDR2: LGHNA and YNFKEQ. DNA for the CDR3: TGTGCCAGCAGCCAAGAAAGCGGGGGCCGATACGAGCAGTACTTC. Amino acids: CASSQESGGRYEQYF.